This T cell receptor (beta chain) was found in a study of cytomegalovirus exposure and HLA in healthy donors (dated by TCRdb to about 2017). Looking at the study overall: An earlier analysis of some 600 of the donors reported over 250 Gb of sequence data and around 100 million unique TCR beta sequences obtained from some 170 million T cells. About 280 gigabases of sequencing data and around 88 million unique TCR sequences made up an early release that covered around 640 HLA-typed donors. Of the approximately 400 genotyped donors, more than 75% were placed in the genetic ancestry cluster associated with self-reported Caucasian donors. The study was designed to test whether signatures of past pathogen exposure could be identified by cataloging public T cell receptors. Using immunosequencing, the study profiled T cell repertoires from roughly 650 subjects and related those repertoires to cytomegalovirus serostatus. In addition to the first cohort of around 670 subjects, a separate validation cohort of 130 or so different subjects was used. To predict cytomegalovirus infection status, the study combined high-throughput TCR immunosequencing, statistical association of individual TCRs with disease status, and machine learning. In a later analysis, previously published TCR beta repertoires from more than 500 donors were re-analyzed and high-resolution HLA genotyping was added so that TCR occurrence patterns could be studied. The later analysis used no new phenotypic data to find candidate immune exposures, relying instead on TCR beta sequences and their occurrence across donors. An earlier analysis of several hundred of the donors applied high-throughput TCR beta sequencing to assess whether each TCR beta V gene segment acted as functional or pseudogenic. Donor age, sex, ethnicity and CMV serostatus were compiled together with the repertoire data. A later genetic analysis used genome-wide SNP genotypes for about three fifths of the 666 donors, treating that subset as a discovery cohort. Every discovery cohort repertoire had been produced on one sequencing platform. HLA typing included class I and class II loci at four-digit resolution. Typing coverage differed by locus: A, B, C, DRB1 and DQB1 were typed in about 620-630 donors, DQA1 in 522, DPA1 in 600 to 610, and DPB1 in around 490. Roughly 5 DR-DQ haplotypes were handled as single units for association and clustering, since linkage in the cohort was strong. On average, 235,054 unique TCR beta nucleotide sequences were sequenced per donor among about 400 genotyped donors of the cohort, with roughly 18% of those sequences being non-productive. What the work shows at the level of the full study, not this receptor alone: A further reported finding was that TCR beta sequences accurately predicted the HLA-A and HLA-B alleles for most subjects in the first cohort. According to a later analysis, TCR association rates differed among HLA loci, with DRB1 alleles showing the most associated TCRs and HLA-C alleles showing the fewest. Immune exposure information for the cohort was limited to CMV serostatus. According to a later genetic analysis, donors in an Asian-associated ancestry cluster had fewer N-insertions in productive TCRs than the roughly 670-donor mean. Most TCR sequences were observed very rarely across donors, whereas some public TCRs were present in many individuals. It was suggested by the authors that the approach could potentially be generalized to other disease states and immunological phenotypes. The study gave a list of over 150 TCR beta chains associated with cytomegalovirus. HLA typing was unavailable for some donors at each locus, so association tests used only the typed subset. Linkage disequilibrium might explain the correlated functional status among segregating V segments, but an unknown experimental factor could not be ruled out. Because the 87-base-pair reads could not distinguish some IMGT-functional V segments, including TRBV6-2 and TRBV6-3, those segments were excluded. The classifier was reported to diagnose cytomegalovirus status with high specificity and sensitivity in both the original cohort and the validation cohort. A later analysis associated 16,951 TCR beta sequences with specific HLA alleles at a false discovery rate of 0.05. In a later analysis, HLA-associated TCR beta chains were found to be more clonally expanded and to have lower generation probabilities than equally common non-associated chains. An earlier analysis of some 560 of the donors showed that most TCR beta V segments appeared in productive rearrangements either about 87% or about 30% of the time, which broadly matched IMGT annotations. Because counts were too low, around 17 rarely observed V segments, including chromosome 9 orphons, were left out of the earlier analysis of about 500 of the donors. In this cohort, only TCR beta chains were sequenced, and detectable features were limited by the absence of alpha or paired-chain data. When HLA alleles, especially DR and DQ, strongly co-occurred, TCR associations were difficult to assign to individual alleles. Roughly uniform sequencing depth across donors was assumed in presence/absence analyses, although this assumption may not hold. A group of highly shared sequence variants was considered likely to be a technical artifact of the sequencing pipeline. Several of the top co-occurrence clusters appeared to be linked to parvovirus B19, influenza, CMV and Epstein-Barr virus, according to a later analysis. A few of the identified cytomegalovirus-associated TCR beta chains were confirmed in vitro to be specific for cytomegalovirus antigens. In a later genetic analysis, a missense DCLRE1C variant was associated with V-gene and J-gene trimming of TCR beta chains, and the association was replicated in an independent cohort. A later analysis found that most CMV-associated TCR beta chains appeared HLA-restricted, with HLA associations seemingly driven largely by CMV exposure.

In total, roughly 670 healthy bone marrow donors made up the cohort. All cohort members were sampled while nominally healthy, although unrecorded immune exposures were likely present. The donor was CMV seronegative and was included in the group of around 320 seronegative cohort members. Every donor gave a peripheral blood sample, and the peripheral blood mononuclear cells from that sample were used for TCR beta sequencing. Genomic DNA was extracted from the blood cell samples with the Qiagen DNeasy Blood Extraction Kit. With respect to this clone: Which antigen it targets is not known. The junction departs from the called germline gene at one end, perhaps through a read error.

The library was generated by the immunoSEQ multiplex PCR assay. The multiplex PCR relied on a mix of 60 forward primers for TCR Vbeta segments and 13 reverse primers for TCR Jbeta segments. The CDR3 region of rearranged TCR beta genes was amplified from genomic DNA by a multiplex PCR assay. Amplified TCR beta libraries were sequenced as 87-base-pair reads on the Illumina HiSeq System. As for the original processing: A later analysis tallied roughly 78 million unique TCR beta chains across the 666 repertoires, and about 12 million of those chains were shared by two or more donors. A nearest-neighbor algorithm error-corrected the raw reads and collapsed the reads into unique sequences, merging closely related sequences to remove PCR and sequencing errors. Alignment of CDR3 sequences to IMGT reference sequences was used to assign V, D and J gene segments. Each retained sequence needed at least a six-nucleotide match to both a V gene segment and a J gene segment. A rearrangement counted as productive if the CDR3 had no stop codons and remained in frame with V and J, and every other rearrangement counted as non-productive. Following IMGT convention, CDR3 was defined as the stretch from the second conserved V-encoded cysteine to the conserved J-encoded phenylalanine. The earlier analysis of about 620 of the donors excluded sequences that lacked an unambiguous match to a single V gene segment. In an earlier analysis of 500 to 750 of the donors, V segments were called functional above 56.7% productive rearrangements and were called segregating when the between-donor standard deviation exceeded 5%. A statistical classification framework was built for diagnosing cytomegalovirus status from the catalog of TCR beta chain sequences. A later analysis assigned V and J genes by comparing TCR nucleotide sequences with IMGT/GENE-DB human TR gene sequences. The TCRdist pipeline was used in a later analysis to assign CDR3 sequences and most-parsimonious VDJ recombination scenarios. In a later analysis, each TCR beta chain was defined by its CDR3 amino acid sequence together with its V-gene family, and reads lacking a unique V-gene family were excluded. To address suspected cross-contamination and a sequencing artifact, a later analysis removed over 500 highly shared, low-generation-probability nucleotide sequences. For each public chain, a later analysis derived a clonal expansion index from normalized ranks of inferred template counts within each repertoire. In a later analysis, generation probabilities were computed using a VDJ recombination model fitted to out-of-frame rearrangements, and the results were checked against IGoR. A later analysis scored TCR-TCR, TCR-HLA and TCR-CMV co-occurrence with hypergeometric tests, applying a repertoire-size bias correction to TCR pairs. To estimate false discovery rates, a later analysis permuted the HLA or CMV assignments 20 times. A later analysis grouped co-occurring TCRs with DBSCAN, adding TCRdist sequence similarity when clustering within HLA-allele-positive subsets. Repertoires with fewer than 30,000 or more than 120,000 public chains were left out of co-occurrence clustering, as were about 5 repertoires with anomalous nucleotide sharing. Held by TCRdb, this immuneACCESS table contains in-frame sequences only and omits some clones. Under half of the omission traces to an unresolved V gene where checked; the cause of the rest is unknown. D and trimming come from the DNA, and the V and J calls and clone size come from that table. The table of this sample itemizes 55,000 to 75,000 clones. The top ten clonotypes cover approximately 1.6% of the sample.

From a lookup of the germline V gene (reference sequence), CDR1 and CDR2 are GTSNPN and SVGIG. Taken from cysteine to phenylalanine, the CDR3 has 12 residues. CDR3 DNA only is kept here, 36 bases in frame from base 1. The chain is encoded by TRBV30 joined to TRBJ1-1, and the D gene may be TRBD1, 5 bases matching. This TCR came from a woman younger than 45 in good health and CMV-seronegative. The sample consisted of PBMCs. This receptor has the CDR3 CARRGGNTEAFF. The DNA is as follows: TGTGCCCGGAGGGGAGGGAACACTGAAGCTTTCTTT.